This TCR beta chain was found in a study of response to subunit inactivated influenza vaccine. Study-wide points: Each seasonal influenza vaccination, the authors suggested, recruits few new T cells.

In TCRdb, the RT-PCR reads were re-called with MiXCR into one record per CDR3 protein. The data show around 500,000 distinct CDR3 sequences, approximately 9.9% seen once. There are a few counts of this clonotype. Its matching antigen is unknown. The sequenced sample was PBMCs from blood, obtained around seven weeks after vaccination. The receptor was derived from a man aged 45-65 years who received an inactivated influenza vaccine.

The CDR3, as DNA: TGTGCCAGCAGCTTCACCAGCACGGAAGCTTTCTTT. Encoded protein: CASSFTSTEAFF. V usage is TRBV7-9 and J usage is TRBJ1-1, with D unresolved. V lost 3 bases and J 8 bases, leaving 10 bases between the germline ends. CDR1 and CDR2 from the germline V gene are SEHNR and FQNEAQ (reference sequence). The CDR3 length is 12 residues.